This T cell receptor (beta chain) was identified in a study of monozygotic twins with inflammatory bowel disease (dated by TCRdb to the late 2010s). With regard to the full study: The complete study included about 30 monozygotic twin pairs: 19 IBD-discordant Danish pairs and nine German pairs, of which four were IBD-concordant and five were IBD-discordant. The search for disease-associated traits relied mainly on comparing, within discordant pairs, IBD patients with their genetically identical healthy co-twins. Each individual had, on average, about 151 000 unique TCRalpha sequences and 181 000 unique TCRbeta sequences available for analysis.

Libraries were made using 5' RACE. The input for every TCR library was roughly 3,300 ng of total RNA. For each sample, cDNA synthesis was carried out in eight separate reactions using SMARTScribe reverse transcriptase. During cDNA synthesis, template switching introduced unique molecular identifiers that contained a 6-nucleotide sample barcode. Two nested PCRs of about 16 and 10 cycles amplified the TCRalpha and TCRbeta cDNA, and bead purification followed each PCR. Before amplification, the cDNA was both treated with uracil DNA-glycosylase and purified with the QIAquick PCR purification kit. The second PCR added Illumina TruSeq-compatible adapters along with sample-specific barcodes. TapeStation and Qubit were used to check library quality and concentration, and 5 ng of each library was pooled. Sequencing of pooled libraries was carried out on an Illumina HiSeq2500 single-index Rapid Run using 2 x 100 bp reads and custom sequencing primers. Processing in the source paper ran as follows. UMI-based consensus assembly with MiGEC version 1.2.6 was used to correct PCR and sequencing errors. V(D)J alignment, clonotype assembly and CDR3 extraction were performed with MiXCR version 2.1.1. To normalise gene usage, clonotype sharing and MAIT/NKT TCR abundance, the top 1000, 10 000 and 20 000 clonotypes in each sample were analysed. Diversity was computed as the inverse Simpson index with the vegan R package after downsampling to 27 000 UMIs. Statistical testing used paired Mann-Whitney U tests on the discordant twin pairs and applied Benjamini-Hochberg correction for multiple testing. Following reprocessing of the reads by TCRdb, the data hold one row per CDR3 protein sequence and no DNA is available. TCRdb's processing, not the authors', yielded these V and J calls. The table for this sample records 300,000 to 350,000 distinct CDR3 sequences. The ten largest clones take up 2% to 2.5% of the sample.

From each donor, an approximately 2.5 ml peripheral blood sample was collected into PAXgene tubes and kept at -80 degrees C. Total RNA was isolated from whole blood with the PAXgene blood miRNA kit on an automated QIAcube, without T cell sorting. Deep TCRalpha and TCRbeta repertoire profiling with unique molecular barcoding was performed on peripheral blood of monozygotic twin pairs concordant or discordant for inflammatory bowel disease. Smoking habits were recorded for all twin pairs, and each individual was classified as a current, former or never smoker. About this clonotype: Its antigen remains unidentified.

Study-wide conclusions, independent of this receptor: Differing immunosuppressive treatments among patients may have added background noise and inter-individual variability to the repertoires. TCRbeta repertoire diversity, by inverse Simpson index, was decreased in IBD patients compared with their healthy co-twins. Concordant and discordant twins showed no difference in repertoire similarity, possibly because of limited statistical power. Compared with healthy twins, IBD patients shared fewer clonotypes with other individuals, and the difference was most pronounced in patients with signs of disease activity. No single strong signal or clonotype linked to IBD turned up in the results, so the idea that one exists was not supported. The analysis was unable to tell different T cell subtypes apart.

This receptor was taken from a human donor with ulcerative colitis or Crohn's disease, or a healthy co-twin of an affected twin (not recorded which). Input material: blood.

The CDR3 region: CSATPPASGQETQYF. The receptor chain draws on TRBV20-1 and TRBJ2-5; absent DNA, TCRdb's TRBD2 call cannot be checked. Per the germline V gene (reference sequence), DFQATT is the CDR1 and SNEGSKA is the CDR2. Inclusive of the bounding cysteine and phenylalanine, the CDR3 is 15 residues long. DNA for this receptor is not on file.